The 30 T cell receptor beta chains listed next were all sequenced from one sample in a study of T cells after yellow fever vaccination. TCRdb called the 5' RACE reads again in MiXCR, with one record for every CDR3 protein. Of about 140,000 distinct CDR3 sequences listed, more than 6% are singletons. Sequencing was performed on CD4+ T cells sorted from PBMCs, taken 5 days after the yellow fever booster vaccination. These receptors were taken from a man younger than 40 who received the YFV17D yellow fever vaccine.

This clonotype was seen ten or more times. The chain couples TRBV7-2 to TRBJ1-1; D call uncertain. The CDR3 is made up of 14 amino acids. Germline V CDR1 and CDR2: SGHTA, FQGNSA. Trimming stripped 5 bases from V and 0 bases from J, with 10 bases between. The CDR3 DNA reads as TGTGCCAGCAGCCCCCTCGGGATGAACACTGAAGCTTTCTTT. Protein sequence: CASSPLGMNTEAFF.

This clonotype was recorded many times. This chain joins TRBV7-2 and TRBJ1-4; the D gene is possibly TRBD1 (5 bases). V lost 4 bases and J 3 bases, leaving 9 bases between the germline ends. The CDR3 totals 14 residues. CDR1 and CDR2 from the germline V gene are SGHTA and FQGNSA. In DNA form, the CDR3 reads TGTGCCAGCAGCTCCAGGGAGCCTAATGAAAAACTGTTTTTT. This translates into CASSSREPNEKLFF.

This clonotype was detected ten times or more. This chain connects TRBV5-1 to TRBJ1-1; 11 bases agree with TRBD1. The CDR3 extends over 18 amino acids. Germline-derived CDR1 and CDR2 are SGHRS and YFSETQ. The V gene end was trimmed by 0 bases and the J gene end by 7 bases; junction bases not matched to a gene: 14. CDR3 amino acids: CASSLALGPPGQGGEAFF. As DNA, the CDR3 is TGCGCCAGCAGCTTGGCCCTTGGGCCTCCGGGACAGGGGGGTGAAGCTTTCTTT.

Many counts were recorded for this clonotype. The chain couples TRBV7-2 to TRBJ2-5, with 9 bases matching TRBD2. The length of the CDR3 is 14 residues. Trimming removed 4 bases from V and 2 bases from J; junction bases left unmatched: 2. The germline CDR1 and CDR2 sequences are SGHTA and FQGNSA. This chain's CDR3 is CASSWRGGQETQYF. The CDR3 coding sequence is TGTGCCAGCAGCTGGCGGGGGGGGCAAGAGACCCAGTACTTC. The entire variable domain, with the rest obtained from reference TRBV7-2 and TRBJ2-5, is as follows: GAGVSQSPSNKVTEKGKDVELRCDPISGHTALYWYRQSLGQGLEFLIYFQGNSAPDKSGLPSDRFSAERTGGSVSTLTIQRTQQEDSAVYLCASSWRGGQETQYFGPGTRLLVL.

This clonotype was seen many times. The V call is TRBV18, the J call TRBJ2-7, with D uncertain. V lost 3 bases to trimming and J lost 2 bases, with 14 bases between them. The CDR3 is 15 amino acids. In germline, CDR1 is KGHSH, CDR2 LQKENI. CDR3 DNA sequence: TGTGCCAGCTCACCGTGGAGAGACACTCCCTACGAGCAGTACTTC. Translation gives CASSPWRDTPYEQYF.

This clonotype was picked up many times. This chain links TRBV5-1 with TRBJ2-1, with unresolved D. CDR1 is SGHRS, CDR2 YFSETQ, per germline. The CDR3 extends over 14 amino acids. Trimming stripped 5 bases from V and 0 bases from J, with 9 bases between. The CDR3 nucleotides are TGCGCCAGCAGAGTCACGAACTCCTACAATGAGCAGTTCTTC. The encoded protein is CASRVTNSYNEQFF.

This clonotype was detected a few times. The chain joins TRBV5-1 to TRBJ2-1; 9 positions match TRBD2. CDR3 length equals 15 residues. Germline trimming cut 3 bases from V and 5 bases from J; bases unmatched to any gene: 6. The germline V gene has CDR1 SGHRS and CDR2 YFSETQ. CDR3 loop: CASSSLAGNNNEQFF. The CDR3 coding sequence is TGCGCCAGCAGCTCTCTAGCGGGAAACAACAATGAGCAGTTCTTC.

This clonotype has more than one count but fewer than ten. The rearrangement joins TRBV7-2 to TRBJ1-2, with D perhaps matching TRBD1 (6 bases). The germline CDR1 and CDR2 sequences are SGHTA and FQGNSA. Trimming left V 8 bases short and J 8 bases short, with 15 bases between. The CDR3 covers 12 residues. The CDR3 DNA reads as TGTGCCAGCGAGAGGGGGGCGGGAGGCTACACCTTC. This codes for CASERGAGGYTF.

This clonotype was counted many times. This rearrangement joins TRBV2 to TRBJ2-2; 8 bases align to TRBD1. Losses at the gene ends were 6 bases for V and 2 bases for J; bases not matched to a gene: 8. This CDR3 has 16 amino acids. Germline V gives CDR1 SNHLY, CDR2 FYNNEI. The DNA of the CDR3 is TGTGCCAGCAGCGGACAGGGCTTCTCCAACACCGGGGAGCTGTTTTTT. It is translated as CASSGQGFSNTGELFF.

This clonotype was recorded at least ten times. This sequence joins TRBV6-5 and TRBJ2-1, with D unclear. CDR1 is MNHEY and CDR2 is SVGAGI in the germline V gene. The CDR3 extends over 13 amino acids. The V gene lost 2 bases and the J gene lost 7 bases, with 9 bases spanning the gap. The CDR3 coding sequence is TGTGCCAGCAGTTACCTGCGTGGAAATGAGCAGTTCTTC. Its protein is CASSYLRGNEQFF.

This clonotype was detected ten times or more. The chain combines TRBV5-1 with TRBJ2-1; 9 bases are shared with TRBD1. Germline-derived CDR1 and CDR2 are SGHRS and YFSETQ. The CDR3 totals 14 residues. V trimming: 4 bases; J trimming: 4 bases; junction bases outside the gene matches: 3. The CDR3 is CASSEQGAYNEQFF. The CDR3 bases are TGCGCCAGCAGCGAACAGGGGGCTTACAATGAGCAGTTCTTC.

This clonotype was observed many times. This CDR3 reads CASSSTPSGELFF. CDR3 DNA sequence: TGTGCCAGCAGTTCTACCCCGAGCGGGGAGCTGTTTTTT. The chain is built from TRBV28 and TRBJ2-2; D not resolved. This CDR3 has 13 residues. CDR1 is MDHEN and CDR2 is SYDVKM in the germline V gene. With 4 bases removed from V and 7 bases from J, the gap between germline ends came to 10 bases.

This clonotype was detected ten times or more. The chain carries TRBV7-2 and TRBJ1-3; 7 nucleotides agree with TRBD1. This CDR3 region has 15 residues. V lost 3 bases, J lost 0 bases, and 2 bases stayed unmatched. From germline, CDR1 is SGHTA and CDR2 FQGNSA. In DNA, the CDR3 is TGTGCCAGCAGCTTGACAGGGTTCTCTGGAAACACCATATATTTT. Protein sequence: CASSLTGFSGNTIYF.

The table lists this clonotype with many counts. DNA of the CDR3: TGTGCCAGCAGCCAGTTGGACGAGCAGTACTTC. Amino acid sequence: CASSQLDEQYF. The genes are TRBV3-1 and TRBJ2-7; D gene ambiguous. The V gene's germline CDR1 is LGHDT and CDR2 YNNKEL (reference sequence). V lost 3 bases and J 5 bases, leaving 5 bases between the germline ends. The CDR3 length is 11 residues.

The V call is TRBV7-9, the J call TRBJ2-7; TRBD2 aligns across 8 bases. CDR3 length: 13 amino acids. V shed 5 bases, J shed 6 bases, and the junction held 6 bases outside the gene matches. Germline V gene data show CDR1 as SEHNR and CDR2 as FQNEAQ (reference sequence). The CDR3 DNA sequence: TGTGCCAGCAGCACCGGACTAGCCCGCGAGCAGTACTTC. Translation: CASSTGLAREQYF.

The table lists this clonotype with many counts. The chain is built from TRBV12-3 or TRBV12-4 and TRBJ1-2; no firm D call. The CDR3 is 13 amino acids. V lost 2 bases and J lost 8, with 12 bases in between. The CDR3 DNA reads TGTGCCAGCAGTTTATCTGGGTTTTACGGCTACACCTTC. This sequence encodes CASSLSGFYGYTF.

This clonotype was recorded at least ten times. The chain couples TRBV7-9 to TRBJ2-6; D remains unclear. Germline CDR1 reads SEHNR; CDR2 reads FQNEAQ (reference sequence). This CDR3 contains 15 residues. V was shortened by 1 base and J by 0 bases, with 4 bases between the two germline ends. In DNA form, the CDR3 reads TGTGCCAGCAGCTTAGATTTCTCTGGGGCCAACGTCCTGACTTTC. Residues: CASSLDFSGANVLTF.

Note on this clonotype: A much larger clone lies a single base off, so this may be a read error. The rearrangement links TRBV12-3 or TRBV12-4 to TRBJ2-1, with 8 bases identical to TRBD1. This CDR3 is built from 15 residues. The CDR3 DNA reads as TGTGCCAGCAGTTTGGACAGGGTCTCCCACAATGAGCAGTTCTTC. Protein product: CASSLDRVSHNEQFF.

This clonotype was counted at least ten times. V is TRBV10-3 and J is TRBJ2-7, with D unresolved. In germline, CDR1 is ENHRY, CDR2 SYGVKD. V shed 4 bases and J shed 3 bases, with 7 bases lying between them. The CDR3 runs to 12 residues. The DNA of the CDR3 is TGTGCCATCAGTGGTAACGTCTACGAGCAGTACTTC. Protein product: CAISGNVYEQYF.

Ten or more counts support this clonotype. This chain uses TRBV6-5 with TRBJ1-2; D is ambiguous. Trimming shortened V by 0 bases and J by 0 bases, and 8 bases separated the two germline ends. CDR1 MNHEY and CDR2 SVGAGI come from the germline V gene. There are 15 residues in the CDR3. CDR3 DNA: TGTGCCAGCAGTTACTCCGGTGGTGCTAACTATGGCTACACCTTC. It is translated as CASSYSGGANYGYTF.

This clonotype was seen a few times. The V and J genes are TRBV3-1 and TRBJ2-7; 10 nucleotides agree with TRBD1. This CDR3 spans 15 amino acids. V trimming: 0 bases; J trimming: 10 bases; junction bases outside the gene matches: 9. The germline gives CDR1 LGHDT, CDR2 YNNKEL (reference sequence). CDR3 sequence reads: CASSQDLDRGRHQYF. The CDR3, as DNA: TGTGCCAGCAGCCAAGACCTAGACAGGGGGCGTCATCAGTACTTC.

This clonotype has at least ten counts. The chain employs TRBV30 and TRBJ2-3, with 7 positions matching TRBD2. The germline gives CDR1 GTSNPN, CDR2 SVGIG (reference sequence). This CDR3 region has 13 residues. V shed 5 bases and J 4 bases; nucleotides not matched to a gene: 6. CDR3 loop: CAWGTGGADTQYF. The CDR3, as DNA: TGTGCCTGGGGGACGGGAGGCGCAGATACGCAGTATTTT.

V gene TRBV4-1 combines with J gene TRBJ2-7, with 9 bases that match TRBD1. V lost 3 bases and J lost 5; bases outside the gene matches: 8. This CDR3 region has 15 residues. CDR1 and CDR2 (germline): MGHRA, YSYEKL. CDR3 loop: CASSQLGDRAHEQYF. The CDR3, as DNA: TGCGCCAGCAGCCAGCTTGGGGACAGGGCCCACGAGCAGTACTTC.

The table lists this clonotype with many counts. V usage is TRBV6-1 and J usage is TRBJ1-2; D not certain. Deletions cut 5 bases from V and 14 bases from J, with 15 bases between. This CDR3 region has 11 residues. Looked up from germline, CDR1 is MNHNS and CDR2 is SASEGT. CDR3 residues: CASSLDHPGTF. For the CDR3, the DNA is TGTGCCAGCAGTTTGGACCATCCGGGAACCTTC.

This clonotype was seen many times. This chain connects TRBV5-8 to TRBJ2-7; TRBD1 agrees at 8 bases. V shed 0 bases and J 1 base; nucleotides not matched to a gene: 6. The CDR3 contains 16 residues. Germline lookup yields CDR1 SGHTS and CDR2 YDEGEE. In DNA form, the CDR3 reads TGTGCCAGCAGCTTGGAGACAGGGGTCCTATCCTACGAGCAGTACTTC. It codes for CASSLETGVLSYEQYF.

In its sample, this clonotype was seen many times. This chain joins TRBV18 and TRBJ2-7, with 10 bases that match TRBD2. This CDR3 is built from 16 residues. Germline CDR1 KGHSH, CDR2 LQKENI. The V and J ends lost 0 bases and 2 bases, in that order; junction bases with no gene match: 4. CDR3 residues: CASSPPASGGAYEQYF. CDR3 DNA sequence: TGTGCCAGCTCACCACCTGCCAGCGGGGGGGCCTACGAGCAGTACTTC.

In its sample, this clonotype was seen many times. The V gene is TRBV5-1, the J gene TRBJ2-7; D may correspond to TRBD1 or TRBD2 (5 bases each). CDR3 length: 13 amino acids. CDR1 is SGHRS, CDR2 YFSETQ, per germline. The V and J ends lost 3 bases and 7 bases respectively, with 14 bases between them. CDR3 sequence reads: CASSWDRPGEQYF. The CDR3, as DNA: TGCGCCAGCAGCTGGGACCGCCCAGGAGAGCAGTACTTC.

This clonotype was counted many times. The rearrangement links TRBV6-1 to TRBJ2-1; D may be TRBD1 (6 bases). CDR1 is MNHNS, CDR2 SASEGT, per germline. The CDR3 covers 13 residues. Trimming pared 6 bases from V and 10 bases from J, leaving 16 bases between. CDR3 nucleotides: TGTGCCAGCAGCAGGACTTTAAGGGGGGAGCAGTTCTTC. It yields the protein CASSRTLRGEQFF.

At least ten counts were recorded for this clonotype. The chain links TRBV5-1 to TRBJ2-7; D gene ambiguous. The CDR3 totals 11 residues. CDR1 and CDR2 (germline): SGHRS, YFSETQ. The germline V and J ends were trimmed by 1 base and 6 bases, with 5 bases remaining between them. Written as DNA, the CDR3 is TGCGCCAGCAGCTTGATAGGCGAGCAGTACTTC. This translates into CASSLIGEQYF.

This clonotype was seen at least ten times. V gene TRBV4-2 combines with J gene TRBJ2-3; no definite D call. From germline, CDR1 is LGHNA and CDR2 YNFKEQ. There are 14 residues in the CDR3. The ends were cut back, 0 bases at V and 0 bases at J, with 4 bases in the middle. CDR3 region: CASSQDASTDTQYF. CDR3 nucleotides: TGTGCCAGCAGCCAAGATGCAAGCACAGATACGCAGTATTTT.